This record covers a single T cell receptor beta chain. There is no known antigen for this receptor. Base-call qualities are not available, and no considerably larger clone is one nucleotide away. From its cysteine to its phenylalanine, the CDR3 spans 13 amino acids. Here the CDR3 DNA is all that survives: 39 bases in frame from base 1. The germline V gene specifies SQVTM as CDR1 and ANQGSEA as CDR2. Relative to germline, V is missing 8 bases and J is missing 5 bases, with 7 bases of the junction outside any gene match. The time point label corresponds to: patch test 3, about 24 weeks after DPC sensitization. The label giving this sample's treatment or condition can be read as: therapeutic diphenylcyclopropenone sensitization with weekly scalp DPC. At each patch-test visit, blood was drawn before the patch test was applied. To be eligible, patients had to be aged 18 to 70, diagnosed with alopecia and judged suitable for DPC therapy, while pregnant patients were excluded. Unfractionated whole blood was collected in Tempus Blood RNA tubes, and total RNA was extracted from that blood.

These data are taken from a study of human T cells and chemical hapten exposure (dated by TCRdb to about 2021). Study-wide context: For sensitization, 2% DPC in acetone was applied to a roughly 2 cm by roughly 2 cm area of upper inner arm skin. Patch testing on the upper back used Finn chambers containing 0.01% DPC, with scoring done after 6 days according to International Contact Dermatitis Research Group standards. This study followed changes in the peripheral blood TCR repertoire in vivo during primary and secondary sensitization of alopecia patients to the hapten diphenylcyclopropenone (DPC). Throughout the study period of approximately 23 weeks, patients also received therapeutic DPC doses to the scalp every week. Patient blood was sampled pre-sensitization (week 0) and at 2, 6 and about 24 weeks after DPC sensitization. The patient cohort, mostly female, included alopecia areata with under or over 50% scalp involvement, alopecia totalis and alopecia universalis. Blood for TCR sequencing was provided by twenty-nine alopecia patients at one to four time points (pre-sensitization, 2, 6 and 24 weeks). Libraries were pooled for sequencing, and variation in per-sample TCR yields was attributed mainly to small differences in library volumes within the pool.

Overall study outcomes, separate from this receptor: The number of TCRs above 1 in 1000 frequency did not change with DPC sensitization; there was no evidence of global repertoire structure alterations. Repeated subsampling changed both the strength of the expansion versus patch-test correlation and the threshold at which the correlation became significant. A positive correlation was found between the number of PT1 expanded TCRs and patch test score, with significance reached at thresholds 8, 16 and 32 but not 4. Alopecia, a presumed autoimmune disease, was present in all patients, so the immune response of the patients might differ from that of healthy individuals. Expanded TCRs formed significantly more large CDR3 similarity clusters than pre-sensitization or healthy control sets, consistent with antigen-driven responses.

Library preparation was by RACE. The data were produced on a NextSeq 500. During library preparation, unique molecular identifiers were attached to individual cDNA molecules so that TCRs could be counted quantitatively and reproducibly. From each blood RNA sample, both TCR alpha and TCR beta chains were sequenced. In the source study's methods: Samples had a median of around 92,000 TCRs, with a range from roughly 20,000 to 690,600. The Decombinator software suite was used to annotate V, J and CDR3 in the TCR reads. To make PS versus PT1 abundance plots, every sample was subsampled to the same number of TCRs (28,000). TCRs were defined as expanded if absent before sensitization and observed at least eight times at the 2-week time point. The public reads were quality trimmed at Q25 with fastp and then assembled into clones with MiXCR by TCRdb, keeping productive beta chains. Identical CDR3 proteins give one entry, which carries the most common genes and DNA. Clone size and V and J calls follow TCRdb, not the original study. This sample lists tens of thousands of distinct CDR3 sequences; 9.5% to 12% were detected once. The top ten hold about 2% of the sample.

The rearranged segments are TRBV29-1 and TRBJ2-5, with TRBD2 matching 11 junction bases. The origin of this receptor is a woman in her twenties or thirties with alopecia areata. Some clones in this sample may be carry-over from other donors' samples. Sequencing used whole blood, obtained in connection with sensitization to the hapten diphenylcyclopropenone (DPC). The CDR3 is CSYLAGGFETQYF. The sequenced DNA: TGCAGCTACCTAGCGGGGGGTTTCGAGACCCAGTACTTC.